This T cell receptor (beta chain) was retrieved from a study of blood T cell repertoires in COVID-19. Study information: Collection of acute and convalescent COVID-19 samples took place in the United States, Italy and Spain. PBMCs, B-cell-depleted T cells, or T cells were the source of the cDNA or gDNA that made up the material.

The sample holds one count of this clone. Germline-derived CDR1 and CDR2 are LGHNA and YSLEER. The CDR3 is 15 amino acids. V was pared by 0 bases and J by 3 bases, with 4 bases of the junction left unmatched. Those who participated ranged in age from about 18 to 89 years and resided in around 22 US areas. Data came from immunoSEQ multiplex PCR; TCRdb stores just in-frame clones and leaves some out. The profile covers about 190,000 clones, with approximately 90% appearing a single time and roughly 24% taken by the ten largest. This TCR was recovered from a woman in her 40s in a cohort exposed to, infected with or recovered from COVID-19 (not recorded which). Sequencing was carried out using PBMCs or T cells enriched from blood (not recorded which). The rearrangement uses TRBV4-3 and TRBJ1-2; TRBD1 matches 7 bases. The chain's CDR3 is CASSQDGQVHYGYTF. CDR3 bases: TGCGCCAGCAGCCAAGACGGACAGGTCCACTATGGCTACACCTTC.